This T cell receptor beta chain appears in the sequencing data of a study of blood T cell repertoires in COVID-19. About the study: Material from acute and convalescent COVID-19 was sourced from the United States, Italy and Spain.

Original processing methods: Quantification of nucleated cells was approximated via reference gene primer amplification. TCRdb's table, derived via immunoSEQ multiplex PCR, lists solely in-frame clones and lacks some. For V, J and clone size, that table is used; D and trimming come from the DNA. In the table there are roughly 250,000 clones, roughly 86% of which are singletons. This clone has more than one count but fewer than ten. The trim removed 6 bases at V and 0 bases at J, leaving 7 bases unmatched. Germline loops: CDR1 MDHEN, CDR2 SYDVKM. The CDR3 sequence is 16 residues long. Sequencing used peripheral blood. The gene calls are TRBV28 and TRBJ2-7; 11 bases fit TRBD2. This sequence was found in a woman between 50 and 59 years old with acute or convalescent COVID-19. The CDR3 loop is CASRPLGLADSYEQYF. As DNA, the CDR3 is TGTGCCAGCAGACCCCTGGGACTAGCGGACTCCTACGAGCAGTACTTC. Full variable domain (rest looked up from reference TRBV28 and TRBJ2-7): DVKVTQSSRYLVKRTGEKVFLECVQDMDHENMFWYRQDPGLGLRLIYFSYDVKMKEKGDIPEGYSVSREKKERFSLILESASTNQTSMYLCASRPLGLADSYEQYFGPGTRLTVT.